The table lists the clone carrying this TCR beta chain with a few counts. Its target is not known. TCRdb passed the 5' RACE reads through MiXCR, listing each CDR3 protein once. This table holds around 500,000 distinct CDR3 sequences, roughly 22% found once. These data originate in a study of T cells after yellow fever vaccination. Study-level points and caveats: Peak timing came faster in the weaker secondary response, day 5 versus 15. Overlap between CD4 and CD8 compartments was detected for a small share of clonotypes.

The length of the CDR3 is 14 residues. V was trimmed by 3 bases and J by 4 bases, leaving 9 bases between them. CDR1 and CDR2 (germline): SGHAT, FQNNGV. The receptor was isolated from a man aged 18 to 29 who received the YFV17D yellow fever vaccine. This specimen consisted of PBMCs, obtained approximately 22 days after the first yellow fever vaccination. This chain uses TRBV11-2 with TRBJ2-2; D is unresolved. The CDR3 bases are TGTGCCAGCAGCTTTGCCGGTTTCACCGGGGAGCTGTTTTTT. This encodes CASSFAGFTGELFF.